The 5 T cell receptor beta chains in this list originate from one sample, sequenced in a study of shared clonotypes between healthy human individuals. TCRdb's copy holds only in-frame clones and misses some; the assay was immunoSEQ multiplex PCR. In the table there are roughly 2.4 million clones, almost 96% of which are singletons. What was sequenced was naive CD4+ T cells sorted from blood. Subset: CD45RA+ positively selected. These TCRs come from a man between 18 and 29 years old in good health.

The gene calls are TRBV18 and TRBJ1-2, with 9 bases identical to TRBD1. The V gene end was trimmed by 0 bases and the J gene end by 1 base; junction bases not matched to a gene: 3. The length of the CDR3 is 16 residues. Germline CDR1 KGHSH, CDR2 LQKENI. CDR3 region: CASSPPGQGDNYGYTF. In nucleotides, the CDR3 is TGTGCCAGCTCACCACCGGGACAGGGAGATAACTATGGCTACACCTTC.

This chain links TRBV7-2 with TRBJ1-2, with D possibly TRBD1 on 5 matching bases. The V end lost 3 bases, the J end lost 8 bases, and 13 bases lay between the germline ends. Germline V lookup: CDR1 SGHTA, CDR2 FQGNSA. The CDR3 loop spans 13 amino acids. DNA for the CDR3: TGTGCCAGCAGCTTGACAGACCTCTTGGGCTACACCTTC. Protein sequence: CASSLTDLLGYTF.

This rearrangement joins TRBV2 to TRBJ2-3; D might be TRBD1 (6 bases). Germline V gives CDR1 SNHLY, CDR2 FYNNEI. V was pared by 6 bases and J by 2 bases, with 15 bases between. This CDR3 comprises 15 residues. DNA of the CDR3: TGTGCCAGCAGGGAACAGGGCCATCTCACAGATACGCAGTATTTT. It is translated as CASREQGHLTDTQYF.

The V gene is TRBV7-2, the J gene TRBJ2-5, with TRBD2 identical over 8 bases. Germline V lookup: CDR1 SGHTA, CDR2 FQGNSA. After removal of 2 bases from V and 5 bases from J, the junction contained 7 bases not matched to a gene. The CDR3 is 15 residues long. The CDR3 DNA sequence: TGTGCCAGCAGCTTAACGGCGGGAGGAGGGGAGACCCAGTACTTC. It encodes CASSLTAGGGETQYF.

The genes are TRBV7-9 and TRBJ2-7; no reliable D call. The CDR3 length is 14 residues. Germline V gene lookup returns CDR1 SEHNR and CDR2 FQNEAQ (reference sequence). The V end lost 1 base, the J end lost 3 bases, and 10 bases lay between the germline ends. The CDR3 coding sequence is TGTGCCAGCAGCTTAGAGGTACGGAACTACGAGCAGTACTTC. Its translation: CASSLEVRNYEQYF.